This entry lists 30 T cell receptor beta chains sequenced from one sample in a study of blood T cell repertoires in COVID-19. This table comes from immunoSEQ multiplex PCR, and its TCRdb copy is limited to in-frame clones, with some not included. Counted here are approximately 210,000 clones, roughly 90% occurring once; the ten biggest clones make up 1.9%. The sample was peripheral blood. The receptors were gathered from a man between 40 and 49 years old with active or convalescent COVID-19.

This clone appeared many times. This chain connects TRBV30 to TRBJ2-7; 13 nucleotides line up with TRBD2. Germline V lookup: CDR1 GTSNPN, CDR2 SVGIG (reference sequence). This CDR3 spans 14 amino acids. V gave up 2 bases and J gave up 4 bases; unmatched junction bases: 2. This chain's CDR3 is CAWSSGLAGYEQYF. DNA for the CDR3: TGTGCCTGGAGTTCGGGACTAGCGGGATACGAGCAGTACTTC.

The J gene is TRBJ1-4, the V gene TRBV4-2; TRBD1 aligns across 8 bases. CDR3 length equals 15 residues. CDR1 is LGHNA, CDR2 YNFKEQ, per germline. The V segment lost 0 bases and the J segment 7 bases; nucleotides outside the gene matches: 4. The CDR3 region is CASSQEGRGLEKLFF. The CDR3 DNA follows: TGTGCCAGCAGCCAAGAAGGCAGGGGGCTTGAAAAACTGTTTTTT.

The chain has TRBV19 and TRBJ1-1, with 9 bases aligning to TRBD1. The CDR3 runs to 16 residues. Germline values: CDR1 LNHDA, CDR2 SQIVND (reference sequence). V was pared by 3 bases and J by 10 bases, with 15 bases of the junction left unmatched. The CDR3 loop is CASSMVGQGRRLVAFF. In nucleotides, the CDR3 is TGTGCCAGTAGTATGGTGGGACAGGGAAGGAGACTCGTAGCTTTCTTT.

V and J are TRBV6-5 and TRBJ2-1; D is undetermined. This CDR3 spans 14 amino acids. The V end was cut by 6 bases, the J end by 2 bases, with 11 bases between. The V gene's germline CDR1 is MNHEY and CDR2 SVGAGI. In DNA, the CDR3 is TGTGCCAGCAGGTCTTTAGAACCCTACAATGAGCAGTTCTTC. Encoded protein: CASRSLEPYNEQFF.

The V and J genes are TRBV7-9 and TRBJ2-7; D perhaps matches TRBD1 (6 bases). Trimming removed 5 bases from V and 0 bases from J, with 17 bases in between. The CDR3 loop spans 16 amino acids. The V gene's germline CDR1 is SEHNR and CDR2 FQNEAQ (reference sequence). The CDR3 is CASSPRGTRSSYEQYF. CDR3 nucleotide sequence: TGTGCCAGCAGCCCTAGGGGGACCCGGAGCTCCTACGAGCAGTACTTC.

This chain connects TRBV27 to TRBJ1-2, with D maybe TRBD1 (5 bases). Germline V gives CDR1 MNHEY, CDR2 SMNVEV (reference sequence). The CDR3 has 13 amino acids. V lost 3 bases, J lost 6 bases, and 11 bases lay in between. The CDR3 DNA follows: TGTGCCAGCAGTTTCTCCGGAGGGGATGGCTACACCTTC. It is translated as CASSFSGGDGYTF.

The rearrangement links TRBV6-5 to TRBJ2-1; no firm D call. The germline V and J ends were trimmed by 10 bases and 0 bases, with 16 bases remaining between them. This CDR3 comprises 15 residues. From germline, CDR1 is MNHEY and CDR2 SVGAGI. CDR3 DNA: TGTGCCACCACCTACGCGGTTTTCTCCTACAATGAGCAGTTCTTC. This sequence encodes CATTYAVFSYNEQFF.

The chain recombines TRBV28 with TRBJ1-3; D is undetermined. Germline CDR1 MDHEN, CDR2 SYDVKM. The CDR3 consists of 15 residues. V was pared by 0 bases and J by 1 base, with 7 bases between. The CDR3 DNA reads TGTGCCAGCAGTTTATGGAGGGTATCTGGAAACACCATATATTTT. It yields the protein CASSLWRVSGNTIYF.

The chain links TRBV19 to TRBJ1-5; possible D gene TRBD1, 5 bases. The CDR3 has 14 residues. Germline CDR1 reads LNHDA; CDR2 reads SQIVND (reference sequence). The V end lost 1 base, the J end lost 5 bases, and 9 bases lay between the germline ends. The CDR3 loop is CASSIAQGDQPQHF. CDR3 coding DNA: TGTGCCAGTAGTATAGCTCAGGGCGATCAGCCCCAGCATTTT.

The CDR3 bases are TGTGCCAGCAGCTTGGACAGGGGGCCAGGCACCGGGGAGCTGTTTTTT. Translated: CASSLDRGPGTGELFF. The chain is built from TRBV27 and TRBJ2-2; 11 nucleotides align to TRBD1. V gave up 6 bases and J gave up 4 bases; unmatched junction bases: 7. The CDR3 runs to 16 residues. Germline CDR1 MNHEY, CDR2 SMNVEV (reference sequence).

The J gene is TRBJ1-2, the V gene TRBV7-9; 8 bases fit TRBD1. Germline trimming cut 5 bases from V and 12 bases from J; bases unmatched to any gene: 20. This CDR3 spans 16 amino acids. Germline V gene sequence: CDR1 SEHNR, CDR2 FQNEAQ (reference sequence). CDR3 sequence: CASSRGTGLSAGPDTF. In DNA form, the CDR3 reads TGTGCCAGCAGCCGCGGGACAGGCCTATCCGCGGGACCTGACACCTTC. The full variable domain, completed using reference TRBV7-9 and TRBJ1-2, is DTGVSQNPRHKITKRGQNVTFRCDPISEHNRLYWYRQTLGQGPEFLTYFQNEAQLEKSRLLSDRFSAERPKGSFSTLEIQRTEQGDSAMYLCASSRGTGLSAGPDTFGSGTRLTVV.

The V gene is TRBV11-3, the J gene TRBJ2-5; D call uncertain. Trimming shortened V by 2 bases and J by 0 bases, and 10 bases separated the two germline ends. This CDR3 contains 15 residues. CDR1 is SGHNT and CDR2 is YENEEA in the germline V gene. CDR3 sequence: CASSLTSAYQETQYF. The CDR3, as DNA: TGTGCCAGCAGCTTAACTTCAGCGTACCAAGAGACCCAGTACTTC.

Only a few counts were recorded for this clone. This rearrangement joins TRBV19 to TRBJ1-2; D gene uncertain. The V gene's germline CDR1 is LNHDA and CDR2 SQIVND (reference sequence). V was pared by 8 bases and J by 1 base, with 14 bases between. CDR3 length: 14 residues. Here the CDR3 DNA reads TGTGCCAGTTCGATCGGAGGGAATAACTATGGCTACACCTTC. This encodes CASSIGGNNYGYTF.

The chain has TRBV5-1 and TRBJ2-1; 9 nucleotides align to TRBD1. The V segment lost 6 bases and the J segment 6 bases; nucleotides outside the gene matches: 7. CDR1 and CDR2 (germline): SGHRS, YFSETQ. This CDR3 is built from 14 residues. The CDR3 here is CASTFGTGSNEQFF. CDR3 sequence (DNA): TGCGCCAGCACATTTGGGACAGGGTCCAATGAGCAGTTCTTC.

This sequence joins TRBV25-1 and TRBJ1-4, with D possibly TRBD1 on 6 matching bases. The CDR3 totals 16 residues. Trimming removed 6 bases from V and 7 bases from J, with 21 bases in between. The V gene's germline CDR1 is MGHDK and CDR2 SYGVNS. This chain's CDR3 is CASSPRYGGEGEKLFF. For the CDR3, the DNA is TGTGCCAGCAGCCCCCGGTATGGGGGCGAGGGTGAAAAACTGTTTTTT.

The chain employs TRBV19 and TRBJ1-4; tentative D call: TRBD1 (6 bases). CDR1 is LNHDA, CDR2 SQIVND, per germline (reference sequence). V was pared by 1 base and J by 3 bases, with 9 bases between. The CDR3 has 15 residues. The CDR3 sequence is CASSIGWGPNEKLFF. In nucleotides, the CDR3 is TGTGCCAGTAGTATAGGTTGGGGGCCTAATGAAAAACTGTTTTTT.

The rearrangement joins TRBV5-4 to TRBJ1-2; the match to TRBD1 covers 8 bases. The germline V gene has CDR1 SGHNT and CDR2 YYREEE (reference sequence). This CDR3 is built from 13 residues. J lost 7 bases, V lost 2 bases, and 4 bases had no gene match. The CDR3 nucleotides are TGTGCCAGCAGCTTTACAGGGGGGGGTGGCTACACCTTC. Protein: CASSFTGGGGYTF.

This chain joins TRBV6-5 and TRBJ1-1; TRBD1 might be the D (6 bases). This CDR3 comprises 13 residues. Between the trimmed V and J ends, which lost 4 bases and 7 bases, there was a span of 13 bases. Germline values: CDR1 MNHEY, CDR2 SVGAGI. CDR3 protein: CASSWARRGEAFF. The CDR3 region has the DNA TGTGCCAGCAGTTGGGCCCGCAGGGGTGAAGCTTTCTTT.

The chain recombines TRBV2 with TRBJ1-2; 8 positions agree with TRBD1. This CDR3 has 13 amino acids. J was trimmed by 5 bases and V by 6 bases; bases with no gene match: 5. The germline CDR1 and CDR2 sequences are SNHLY and FYNNEI. The CDR3 bases are TGTGCCAGCAGATGGACAGGGTATTATGGCTACACCTTC. Protein sequence: CASRWTGYYGYTF.

V usage is TRBV27 and J usage is TRBJ2-7, with 7 bases aligning to TRBD1. Per germline, CDR1 MNHEY and CDR2 SMNVEV (reference sequence). The CDR3 spans 11 residues. The junction had 1 base not matched to a gene; V was cut back by 6 bases and J by 5 bases. The CDR3: CASRTGDEQYF. CDR3 DNA sequence: TGTGCCAGCAGAACAGGGGACGAGCAGTACTTC.

The CDR3 protein is CASSSGIYSYNEQFF. In DNA form, the CDR3 reads TGTGCCAGCAGTTCGGGGATCTACTCCTACAATGAGCAGTTCTTC. The V gene is TRBV5-5, the J gene TRBJ2-1; a possible D gene is TRBD2 (5 bases). The CDR3 contains 15 residues. V shed 5 bases and J shed 0 bases, with 12 bases lying between them. Germline CDR1 SGHKS, CDR2 YYEKEE (reference sequence).

The chain recombines TRBV5-8 with TRBJ1-1, with D tentatively TRBD1 (5 bases). The CDR3 consists of 14 residues. V lost 2 bases, J lost 2 bases, and 10 bases lay in between. Germline CDR1 is SGHTS and CDR2 is YDEGEE. Here the CDR3 reads CASSFDRFNTEAFF. The CDR3 nucleotides are TGTGCCAGCAGCTTCGACAGATTCAACACTGAAGCTTTCTTT. Full variable domain (outside the CDR3, taken from reference TRBV5-8 and TRBJ1-1): EAGVTQSPTHLIKTRGQQATLRCSPISGHTSVYWYQQALGLGLQFLLWYDEGEERNRGNFPPRFSGRQFPNYSSELNVNALELEDSALYLCASSFDRFNTEAFFGQGTRLTVV.

The CDR3 protein is CSVMDRGTAGELFF. The CDR3 nucleotides read TGCAGCGTTATGGACAGGGGTACGGCCGGGGAGCTGTTTTTT. The chain is built from TRBV29-1 and TRBJ2-2; TRBD1 aligns across 9 bases. The V and J ends lost 5 bases and 6 bases, in that order; junction bases with no gene match: 7. CDR1 is SQVTM, CDR2 ANQGSEA, per germline. This CDR3 is 14 amino acids long.

Concerning this clone: The same CDR3 also results from other DNA sequences found in this sample. This chain links TRBV19 with TRBJ1-1; 7 nucleotides line up with TRBD1. This CDR3 region has 13 residues. Germline loops: CDR1 LNHDA, CDR2 SQIVND (reference sequence). The junction had 1 base not matched to a gene; V was cut back by 5 bases and J by 1 base. CDR3 sequence: CASSSGGNTEAFF. CDR3 DNA sequence: TGTGCCAGTAGTTCAGGGGGGAACACTGAAGCTTTCTTT.

This clone was observed a few times. The CDR3 protein is CASAGDRTYTQYF. The DNA of the CDR3 is TGTGCCAGCGCCGGGGACAGGACATATACGCAGTATTTT. The chain recombines TRBV6-6 with TRBJ2-3; 8 positions agree with TRBD1. CDR3 length: 13 residues. With 8 bases clipped from V and 7 bases from J, the junction kept 8 bases outside the gene matches. Germline V lookup: CDR1 MNHNY, CDR2 SVGAGI (reference sequence).

This clone was detected only a few times. CDR3 sequence reads: CASRLPSGTGPSGNTIYF. Written as DNA, the CDR3 is TGCGCCAGCAGATTACCTTCCGGGACAGGCCCCTCTGGAAACACCATATATTTT. The chain links TRBV5-1 to TRBJ1-3, with TRBD1 matching over 8 bases. The germline V gene has CDR1 SGHRS and CDR2 YFSETQ. V lost 5 bases and J lost 0; bases outside the gene matches: 13. The CDR3 runs to 18 residues.

This clone has only a few counts. V is TRBV2 and J is TRBJ1-4, with D perhaps TRBD1 (5 bases). Deletions cut 5 bases from V and 5 bases from J, with 12 bases between. The germline CDR1 and CDR2 sequences are SNHLY and FYNNEI. This CDR3 is 14 amino acids long. CDR3 residues: CASSLQVGNEKLFF. In DNA, the CDR3 is TGTGCCAGCAGTCTACAGGTGGGGAATGAAAAACTGTTTTTT. Drawing the rest from reference TRBV2 and TRBJ1-4, the complete variable domain is EPEVTQTPSHQVTQMGQEVILRCVPISNHLYFYWYRQILGQKVEFLVSFYNNEISEKSEIFDDQFSVERPDGSNFTLKIRSTKLEDSAMYFCASSLQVGNEKLFFGSGTQLSVL.

The V gene is TRBV28, the J gene TRBJ2-7, with 9 bases matching TRBD2. CDR1 and CDR2 (germline): MDHEN, SYDVKM. V shed 6 bases and J 4 bases; nucleotides not matched to a gene: 10. There are 15 residues in the CDR3. In nucleotides, the CDR3 is TGTGCCAGCAGGGCCACCGGGACTAGCCAATACGAGCAGTACTTC. This encodes CASRATGTSQYEQYF.

This chain links TRBV5-1 with TRBJ2-4; no clear D gene. Germline V CDR1 and CDR2: SGHRS, YFSETQ. V shed 0 bases and J shed 3 bases, with 7 bases lying between them. The CDR3 has 14 residues. The CDR3 protein is CASSLASGKNIQYF. For the CDR3, the DNA is TGCGCCAGCAGCTTGGCGAGTGGCAAAAACATTCAGTACTTC.

This clone was observed a few times. This chain connects TRBV19 to TRBJ1-2, with a weak D call TRBD1 (5 bases). The CDR3 totals 12 residues. Germline CDR1 LNHDA, CDR2 SQIVND (reference sequence). Trimming removed 5 bases from V and 3 bases from J, with 7 bases in between. CDR3 in amino acids: CASSDRDYGYTF. CDR3 coding DNA: TGTGCCAGTAGTGACAGAGACTATGGCTACACCTTC.